This TCR beta chain derives from a study of shared clonotypes between healthy human individuals. About this clone: No antigen is known for it.

The CDR3 is 14 residues long. Germline V gene sequence: CDR1 MNHEY, CDR2 SMNVEV (reference sequence). V was clipped by 6 bases and J by 5 bases, with 16 bases between them. Using immunoSEQ multiplex PCR, the repertoire was profiled, and TCRdb retains in-frame clones only, with some absent. The repertoire holds about 1.1 million clones, with 70% to 85% as singletons. Study outcomes and limitations: Naive CD4 clonotypes were shared across a handful of donors at 4.5% to 6.5%.

This sequence joins TRBV27 and TRBJ2-5; D may match TRBD1 or TRBD2 (5 bases each). Material for sequencing was memory CD4+ T cells from PBMCs. Subset meaning: CD45RA-negative fraction. This clonotype originated in a man aged 18 to 35 in good health. Some clones in this sample may be carry-over from other donors' samples. The CDR3 DNA is TGTGCCAGCAGCCCTCGAGGGGCTGGGGAGACCCAGTACTTC. It encodes CASSPRGAGETQYF.